This TCR beta chain stems from a study of cytomegalovirus exposure and HLA in healthy donors. Vbeta (60) and Jbeta (13) primers were used in the PCR. The method was immunoSEQ multiplex PCR; TCRdb's version includes in-frame clones alone and lacks a portion of them. The sample table sets out about 50,000 clones. Study findings and constraints: Analyses of presence/absence relied on an assumption of roughly uniform sequencing depth across donors. It was likely that a cluster of highly shared sequence variants was a sequencing artifact. In a later analysis, DRB1 alleles had the most associated TCRs; HLA-C alleles the fewest.

By frequency, this clone is medium-sized. The antigen is not known. With 3 bases removed from V and 0 bases from J, the gap between germline ends came to 11 bases. CDR1 is KGHSH, CDR2 LQKENI, per germline. This CDR3 has 15 residues. As for the donors, each was a healthy bone marrow donor. The receptor was isolated from a man younger than 35 in good health and CMV-seropositive. Sequencing was carried out using PBMCs. This rearrangement joins TRBV18 to TRBJ1-1; D uncertain. Here the CDR3 DNA reads TGTGCCAGCTCACCCACGACTGCACTGAACACTGAAGCTTTCTTT. Translating it yields CASSPTTALNTEAFF.